These 15 T cell receptor beta chains came from one sample sequenced in a study of read filtering for tumor transcriptome and immune sequencing. This library used around 0.4 ug RNA and molecular barcoded adaptors spanning alpha/delta and beta/gamma chains. From the reads, TCRdb called clonotypes with MiXCR, one entry per CDR3 protein. The sample comprises approximately 5,000 distinct CDR3 sequences, around 21% of which are singletons, and approximately 20% rests with the top ten. What was sequenced was a population of CD138-negative cells sorted from bone marrow. The receptors here all came from a donor at least 40 years old with multiple myeloma.

In its sample, this clonotype was seen many times. A much larger clone is a single base away; this may be a read error. Here the CDR3 reads CSARAGGRAVDTQYF. The DNA for the CDR3 is TGCAGTGCTCGGGCTGGCGGGAGGGCTGTAGATACGCAGTATTTT. The genes are TRBV20-1 and TRBJ2-3, with 9 positions matching TRBD2. The CDR3 runs to 15 residues. J lost 5 bases, V lost 5 bases, and 11 bases had no gene match. CDR1 is DFQATT, CDR2 SNEGSKA, per germline (reference sequence).

This clonotype was detected ten times or more. This may be a read error, as it is one base from a much larger clone. The conserved final phenylalanine or tryptophan is absent from the CDR3, which likely points to a read error. This chain uses TRBV6-2 or TRBV6-3 with TRBJ2-1; 10 bases agree with TRBD2. This CDR3 comprises 14 residues. The junction had 8 bases not matched to a gene; V was cut back by 7 bases and J by 8 bases. Germline loops: CDR1 MNHEY, CDR2 SVGEGT. CDR3 loop: CASKPSGSWDEQFL. Here the CDR3 DNA reads TGTGCCAGCAAGCCTAGCGGGAGTTGGGATGAGCAGTTCTTA.

Judged by abundance, this clonotype is medium-sized. The chain has TRBV28 and TRBJ2-7; TRBD1 agrees at 7 bases. CDR1 and CDR2 from the germline V gene are MDHEN and SYDVKM. CDR3 length: 14 amino acids. V dropped 7 bases and J dropped 2; count of bases not matched to a gene: 8. CDR3 nucleotides: TGTGCCAGCATAAGTGGGGACAGAGCCTACGAGCAGTACTTC. It codes for CASISGDRAYEQYF.

Comments on this clonotype: Likely a read error: the CDR3 ends without its conserved phenylalanine or tryptophan. V and J are TRBV12-3 or TRBV12-4 and TRBJ1-5, with a possible D match to TRBD1 (5 bases). This CDR3 has 13 amino acids. Trimming shortened V by 7 bases and J by 6 bases, and 13 bases separated the two germline ends. The CDR3 here is CASNPGDSQPQHS. The CDR3 nucleotides read TGTGCCAGCAACCCGGGGGATAGTCAGCCCCAGCATTCT.

This clonotype is labeled as medium-sized. The gene calls are TRBV11-2 and TRBJ2-3; D ambiguous. V lost 1 base, J lost 5 bases, and 4 bases lay in between. Per germline, CDR1 SGHAT and CDR2 FQNNGV. The CDR3 spans 12 residues. CDR3 residues: CASSLGGDTQYF. In DNA, the CDR3 is TGTGCCAGCAGCTTAGGAGGAGATACGCAGTATTTT.

In the case of this clonotype: Given the absence of the conserved phenylalanine or tryptophan at the CDR3 end, a read error is likely. The V gene is TRBV24-1, the J gene TRBJ2-1; 16 bases are shared with TRBD2. CDR3 size: 20 residues. The germline CDR1 and CDR2 sequences are KGHDR and SFDVKD. The CDR3 spells CAASDPGLAGGGGSYNEQFS. The CDR3 nucleotides read TGTGCCGCCAGCGATCCGGGACTAGCGGGAGGGGGAGGCTCCTACAATGAGCAGTTCTCC.

This clonotype turned up a few times. One junction end disagrees with the germline gene, perhaps due to a read error. The chain recombines TRBV7-9 with TRBJ2-1, with TRBD2 matching 10 bases. CDR1 and CDR2 from the germline V gene are SEHNR and FQNEAQ (reference sequence). The CDR3 has 14 residues. The CDR3: CAGKTSGMCNEQFF. The CDR3 region has the DNA TGCGCCGGAAAAACTAGCGGGATGTGCAATGAGCAGTTCTTC.

By sample fraction, this clonotype is medium-sized. The genes are TRBV11-2 and TRBJ1-1, with D perhaps TRBD1 (6 bases). Germline V gives CDR1 SGHAT, CDR2 FQNNGV. V shed 2 bases and J shed 1 base, with 14 bases lying between them. The CDR3 runs to 16 residues. CDR3 in amino acids: CASSLRFGTKNTEAFF. The CDR3 DNA is TGTGCCAGCAGCTTACGTTTCGGGACAAAGAACACTGAAGCTTTCTTT.

This clonotype was recorded at least ten times. Since a much larger clone is just one base distant, this may be a read error. The rearrangement links TRBV18 to TRBJ2-6; TRBD1 might be the D (5 bases). In germline, CDR1 is KGHSH, CDR2 LQKENI. CDR3 length equals 16 residues. CDR3 in amino acids: CASSPVGYSGADVLTF. The DNA for the CDR3 is TGTGCCAGCTCACCGGTGGGTTACTCTGGGGCCGACGTCCTGACTTTC.

The CDR3 nucleotides are TGTGCCAGCACTACACAGGAAGACTGGGCAGATACGCAGTATTTT. Its protein product is CASTTQEDWADTQYF. V and J are TRBV5-6 and TRBJ2-3, with D possibly TRBD1 on 5 matching bases. CDR3 length: 15 residues. Trimming removed 6 bases from V and 4 bases from J, with 18 bases in between. Germline CDR1 SGHDT, CDR2 YYEEEE.

This clonotype was seen many times. The J gene is TRBJ1-5, the V gene TRBV6-2 or TRBV6-3; D remains unclear. Germline CDR1 reads MNHEY; CDR2 reads SVGEGT. The V and J ends lost 8 bases and 7 bases respectively, with 12 bases between them. This CDR3 spans 12 amino acids. The CDR3: CASAIGGQPQHF. CDR3 nucleotides: TGTGCCAGCGCGATAGGTGGACAGCCCCAGCATTTT.

This clonotype is deemed medium-sized. The chain has TRBV19 and TRBJ2-1; the match to TRBD2 covers 7 bases. The V and J ends lost 1 base and 3 bases, in that order; junction bases with no gene match: 9. CDR1 LNHDA and CDR2 SQIVND come from the germline V gene (reference sequence). The CDR3 spans 17 residues. The CDR3 nucleotides are TGTGCCAGTAGTATAGGGGCTAGCGGAGATTACTACAATGAGCAGTTCTTC. It translates to CASSIGASGDYYNEQFF.

This clonotype was detected ten times or more. The chain uses TRBV7-8 and TRBJ2-2; the D is unclear. CDR3 length equals 14 residues. Germline V gene lookup returns CDR1 SGHVS and CDR2 FQNEAQ. V was shortened by 2 bases and J by 3 bases, with 7 bases between the two germline ends. Here the CDR3 reads CASSLLSYTGELFF. In DNA form, the CDR3 reads TGTGCCAGCAGCTTATTATCTTACACCGGGGAGCTGTTTTTT.

This chain connects TRBV7-3 to TRBJ2-1; 8 bases map to TRBD2. CDR1 is SGHTA and CDR2 is FQGTGA in the germline V gene. V lost 2 bases, J lost 2 bases, and 5 bases stayed unmatched. This CDR3 spans 16 amino acids. DNA of the CDR3: TGTGCCAGCAGCTTAGTGCCTAGCGGGCCCTACAATGAGCAGTTCTTC. Its translation is CASSLVPSGPYNEQFF.

As concerns this clonotype: It is likely a read error: a sequence one base away is far more abundant. The J gene is TRBJ2-2, the V gene TRBV6-6; a possible D gene is TRBD2 (6 bases). This CDR3 has 14 amino acids. Germline V CDR1 and CDR2: MNHNY, SVGAGI (reference sequence). V was pared by 4 bases and J by 6 bases, with 12 bases between. CDR3 region: CASSWDGSPGELFF. CDR3 sequence (DNA): TGTGCCAGCAGTTGGGACGGGAGTCCCGGGGAGCTGTTTTTT.